This entry features one TCR beta chain sequence. The PCR had 60 Vbeta and 13 Jbeta primers. This table comes from immunoSEQ multiplex PCR, and its TCRdb copy is limited to in-frame clones, with some not included. The data contain 85,000 to 100,000 clones, under 85% of them singletons. These data are taken from a study of cytomegalovirus exposure and HLA in healthy donors. Trimming took 1 base from V and 5 from J, leaving 12 bases between them. The CDR3 length is 15 residues. In germline, CDR1 is MGHRA, CDR2 YSYEKL. The rearrangement links TRBV4-1 to TRBJ1-5, with D perhaps matching TRBD1 (5 bases). The receptor was derived from a man aged 50 or older in good health and CMV-seropositive. Sequencing used PBMCs. CDR3 coding DNA: TGCGCCAGCAGCCAAGTTCGGGGGGAACATCAGCCCCAGCATTTT. Translating gives CASSQVRGEHQPQHF.